This T cell receptor beta chain was recovered during a study of human T cells and chemical hapten exposure. Turning to the study itself: Each week of the roughly 24-week study, patients had diphenylcyclopropenone applied to the scalp.

Documented time point: patch test 1, 2 weeks after DPC sensitization. Treatment specified: therapeutic diphenylcyclopropenone sensitization with weekly scalp DPC. The starting material, unfractionated whole blood, was used for total RNA extraction. The germline V gene encodes CDR1 SQVTM and CDR2 ANQGSEA. The CDR3 covers 13 residues. J gave up 6 bases and V 5 bases, and 6 bases lay outside the gene matches. Using its own MiXCR run on the RACE reads, TCRdb lists one record per CDR3 protein. This sample carries fewer than 200,000 distinct CDR3 sequences, about a fifth of them seen once, and the ten largest clones take roughly 6.7%.

The receptor was derived from a woman aged 45-65 years with alopecia areata. Some clones in this sample may be carry-over from other donors' samples. J is TRBJ2-2 and V is TRBV29-1, with 7 positions matching TRBD1. Sequenced here: whole blood, sampled in connection with sensitization to the hapten diphenylcyclopropenone (DPC). The CDR3 region is CSVTGVGAGELFF. The CDR3, as DNA: TGCAGCGTTACAGGGGTCGGGGCCGGGGAGCTGTTTTTT.